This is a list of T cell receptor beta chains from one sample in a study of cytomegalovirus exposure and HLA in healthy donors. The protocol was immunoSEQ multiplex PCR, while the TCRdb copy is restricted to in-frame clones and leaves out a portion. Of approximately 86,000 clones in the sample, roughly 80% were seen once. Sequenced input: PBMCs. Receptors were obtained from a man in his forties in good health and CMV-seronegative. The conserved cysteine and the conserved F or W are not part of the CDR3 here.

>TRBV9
ASSGHLIGNTIY
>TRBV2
ASDDGRGLGNTIY
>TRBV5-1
ASSSQEKVRDEQY
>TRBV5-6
ASSQGAAPAHGELF
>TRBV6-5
ASSGRGGPSYEQY
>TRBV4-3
ASSHGQGLVTEAF
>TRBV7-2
ASSSRDHEQY
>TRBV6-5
ASSYSAGVLNEQF
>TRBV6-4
ASSEEGTGANVLT
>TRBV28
ATTTGTLGYGYT
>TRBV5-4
ASSLGLAGVTDTQY
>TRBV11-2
ASSYGTGGNTIY
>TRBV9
ASSASSGGPRETQY
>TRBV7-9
ASSPGTSSTDTQY
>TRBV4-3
ASSQDGGTGRSYGYT